A single sample is the source of the 20 T cell receptor beta chains below, sequenced in a study of blood T cell repertoires in COVID-19. Assay: immunoSEQ multiplex PCR; the TCRdb copy retains only in-frame clones and omits some. Here the sample spans about 270,000 clones, 65% to 85% being singletons. The material sequenced was peripheral blood. The receptors here all came from a man older than 75 with acute or convalescent COVID-19.

This rearrangement joins TRBV28 to TRBJ2-1; 7 bases are a match to TRBD1. The V gene's germline CDR1 is MDHEN and CDR2 SYDVKM. Trimming took 3 bases from V and 4 from J; bases not matched to a gene: 6. CDR3 length: 15 amino acids. CDR3 loop: CASSLREGAYNEQFF. DNA for the CDR3: TGTGCCAGCAGTTTGAGAGAGGGGGCTTACAATGAGCAGTTCTTC.

The chain couples TRBV5-4 to TRBJ1-2; 9 bases are a match to TRBD1. Trimming removed 7 bases from V and 3 bases from J; junction bases left unmatched: 7. CDR1 and CDR2 from the germline V gene are SGHNT and YYREEE (reference sequence). There are 14 residues in the CDR3. CDR3 residues: CASRGQGSHYGYTF. Written as DNA, the CDR3 is TGTGCCAGCCGGGGACAGGGAAGTCACTATGGCTACACCTTC. The variable domain in full, with the rest retrieved from reference TRBV5-4 and TRBJ1-2, is ETGVTQSPTHLIKTRGQQVTLRCSSQSGHNTVSWYQQALGQGPQFIFQYYREEENGRGNFPPRFSGLQFPNYSSELNVNALELDDSALYLCASRGQGSHYGYTFGSGTRLTVV.

The table lists this clone with a count of one. J is TRBJ1-6 and V is TRBV29-1, with 7 bases matching TRBD1. In germline, CDR1 is SQVTM, CDR2 ANQGSEA. V trimming: 6 bases; J trimming: 5 bases; junction bases outside the gene matches: 10. The CDR3 contains 15 residues. CDR3 coding DNA: TGCAGCGTGACCTTAGGGACAGCAAATAATTCACCCCTCCACTTT. This translates into CSVTLGTANNSPLHF.

The genes are TRBV3-1 (or the pseudogene TRBV3-2) and TRBJ2-1; D perhaps matches TRBD2 (6 bases). The germline V and J ends were trimmed by 1 base and 15 bases, with 31 bases remaining between them. The CDR3 consists of 18 residues. In germline, CDR1 is LGHDT, CDR2 YNNKEL (reference sequence). As DNA, the CDR3 is TGTGCCAGCAGCCAAGTCTATGTGGGAGCGGGTGGTCGGGACCGAGTGTTCTTC. Translated, it gives CASSQVYVGAGGRDRVFF.

J is TRBJ1-4 and V is TRBV7-2; tentative D call: TRBD1 (5 bases). The germline V gene encodes CDR1 SGHTA and CDR2 FQGNSA. The V end was cut by 2 bases, the J end by 8 bases, with 9 bases between. CDR3 length: 13 amino acids. The CDR3 loop reads CASSLWGAEKLFF. As DNA, the CDR3 is TGTGCCAGCAGCTTATGGGGCGCGGAAAAACTGTTTTTT.

The chain recombines TRBV5-1 with TRBJ2-3, with 11 positions matching TRBD2. CDR3 length: 17 residues. Germline trimming cut 4 bases from V and 1 base from J; bases unmatched to any gene: 8. The germline V gene has CDR1 SGHRS and CDR2 YFSETQ. The CDR3 spells CASSKDATSGGTDTQYF. The CDR3 coding sequence is TGCGCCAGCAGCAAAGACGCGACTAGCGGGGGCACAGATACGCAGTATTTT.

This chain connects TRBV28 to TRBJ2-2; the D gene is possibly TRBD1 (5 bases). Deletions cut 8 bases from V and 2 bases from J, with 12 bases between. This CDR3 has 14 amino acids. Per the germline V gene, CDR1 is MDHEN and CDR2 is SYDVKM. CDR3 nucleotide sequence: TGTGCCAGCTTCAGGACACCTAACACCGGGGAGCTGTTTTTT. Translated, it gives CASFRTPNTGELFF.

This clone was seen more than once but under ten times. V is TRBV2 and J is TRBJ2-1; D is unresolved. Germline CDR1 reads SNHLY; CDR2 reads FYNNEI. Trimming stripped 8 bases from V and 0 bases from J, with 14 bases between. The CDR3 has 15 amino acids. The CDR3 bases are TGTGCCAGCTGCCTAAGCTCGAGCTCCTACAATGAGCAGTTCTTC. The encoded protein is CASCLSSSSYNEQFF.

V gene TRBV25-1 combines with J gene TRBJ1-4, with D unresolved. Germline assignment: CDR1 MGHDK and CDR2 SYGVNS. Trimming cost V 3 bases and J 5 bases, with 13 bases left between them. The CDR3 contains 15 residues. The CDR3 spells CASSDLEQFNEKLFF. In DNA, the CDR3 is TGTGCCAGCAGTGATCTCGAACAATTCAATGAAAAACTGTTTTTT.

The chain links TRBV18 to TRBJ1-3, with D uncertain. CDR1 is KGHSH, CDR2 LQKENI, per germline. V was trimmed by 3 bases and J by 7 bases, leaving 10 bases between them. This CDR3 region has 13 residues. Here the CDR3 DNA reads TGTGCCAGCTCACCGTTGCTTGAGAACACCATATATTTT. Translated: CASSPLLENTIYF.

The rearrangement uses TRBV5-4 and TRBJ1-2; D call uncertain. Germline V gene lookup returns CDR1 SGHNT and CDR2 YYREEE (reference sequence). The CDR3 is made up of 14 amino acids. V lost 1 base and J 5 bases, leaving 12 bases between the germline ends. The chain's CDR3 is CASSLSAGEYGYTF. DNA of the CDR3: TGTGCCAGCAGCTTGTCGGCGGGTGAATATGGCTACACCTTC.

This clone was seen a single time. V usage is TRBV19 and J usage is TRBJ1-4, with D hard to call. Per the germline V gene, CDR1 is LNHDA and CDR2 is SQIVND (reference sequence). Trimming pared 5 bases from V and 0 bases from J, leaving 10 bases between. CDR3 length: 15 amino acids. The CDR3 spells CASSLRQSTNEKLFF. In nucleotides, the CDR3 is TGTGCCAGTAGTCTTCGACAATCAACTAATGAAAAACTGTTTTTT.

The gene calls are TRBV18 and TRBJ2-3, with 9 bases matching TRBD2. The CDR3 length is 15 residues. In germline, CDR1 is KGHSH, CDR2 LQKENI. J was trimmed by 6 bases and V by 2 bases; bases with no gene match: 6. The CDR3 sequence is CASSPSSGSVDTQYF. Here the CDR3 DNA reads TGTGCCAGCTCACCAAGTAGCGGGAGCGTGGATACGCAGTATTTT.

The V call is TRBV27, the J call TRBJ1-1; 7 bases line up with TRBD1. This CDR3 has 15 residues. From germline, CDR1 is MNHEY and CDR2 SMNVEV (reference sequence). Germline trimming cut 3 bases from V and 5 bases from J; bases unmatched to any gene: 9. The CDR3 sequence: CASSFGPGTVTEAFF. CDR3 bases: TGTGCCAGCAGTTTTGGTCCCGGGACAGTAACTGAAGCTTTCTTT.

The chain links TRBV28 to TRBJ1-5, with no clear D. V gave up 8 bases and J gave up 4 bases, with 18 bases separating them. This CDR3 comprises 15 residues. Per germline, CDR1 MDHEN and CDR2 SYDVKM. The CDR3 loop reads CASLQREGLNQPQHF. In DNA, the CDR3 is TGTGCCAGCCTTCAGAGGGAGGGTCTTAATCAGCCCCAGCATTTT. Complete variable domain (other parts from reference TRBV28 and TRBJ1-5): DVKVTQSSRYLVKRTGEKVFLECVQDMDHENMFWYRQDPGLGLRLIYFSYDVKMKEKGDIPEGYSVSREKKERFSLILESASTNQTSMYLCASLQREGLNQPQHFGDGTRLSIL.

This rearrangement joins TRBV7-8 to TRBJ2-7; D possibly corresponds to TRBD1 (6 bases). V lost 2 bases to trimming and J lost 4 bases, with 15 bases between them. The CDR3 has 15 residues. CDR1 SGHVS and CDR2 FQNEAQ come from the germline V gene. The CDR3 nucleotides are TGTGCCAGCAGCTTACTCGGGACAAAACAATACGAGCAGTACTTC. This sequence encodes CASSLLGTKQYEQYF.

V and J are TRBV5-4 and TRBJ2-7; possible D gene TRBD2, 6 bases. The V end was cut by 4 bases, the J end by 4 bases, with 21 bases between. Germline assignment: CDR1 SGHNT and CDR2 YYREEE (reference sequence). The length of the CDR3 is 16 residues. The DNA for the CDR3 is TGTGCCAGCAGCCCAAGCCCACAGCGGGCTTTATACGAGCAGTACTTC. It is translated as CASSPSPQRALYEQYF.

The V gene is TRBV5-6, the J gene TRBJ2-1; tentatively, D is TRBD2 (6 bases). CDR3 length: 13 amino acids. The germline V and J ends were trimmed by 4 bases and 9 bases, with 14 bases remaining between them. The germline V gene has CDR1 SGHDT and CDR2 YYEEEE. CDR3 bases: TGTGCCAGCAGCGCTGCGGGGTTGGGTGAGCAGTTCTTC. Its protein is CASSAAGLGEQFF.

The gene calls are TRBV28 and TRBJ1-2, with no clear D. The CDR3 runs to 12 residues. Germline V gene data show CDR1 as MDHEN and CDR2 as SYDVKM. Trimming took off 6 bases at V and 8 bases at J, with 13 bases between the two ends. The CDR3 nucleotides are TGTGCCAGCAGAAACCAGGTGGTCGGCTACACCTTC. Translated: CASRNQVVGYTF.

This chain joins TRBV18 and TRBJ2-3; 9 bases align to TRBD1. This CDR3 contains 15 residues. Germline V gene data show CDR1 as KGHSH and CDR2 as LQKENI. V lost 8 bases, J lost 2 bases, and 8 bases stayed unmatched. The CDR3: CASPQGDRVTDTQYF. The CDR3, as DNA: TGTGCCAGCCCCCAGGGGGACAGGGTCACAGATACGCAGTATTTT.